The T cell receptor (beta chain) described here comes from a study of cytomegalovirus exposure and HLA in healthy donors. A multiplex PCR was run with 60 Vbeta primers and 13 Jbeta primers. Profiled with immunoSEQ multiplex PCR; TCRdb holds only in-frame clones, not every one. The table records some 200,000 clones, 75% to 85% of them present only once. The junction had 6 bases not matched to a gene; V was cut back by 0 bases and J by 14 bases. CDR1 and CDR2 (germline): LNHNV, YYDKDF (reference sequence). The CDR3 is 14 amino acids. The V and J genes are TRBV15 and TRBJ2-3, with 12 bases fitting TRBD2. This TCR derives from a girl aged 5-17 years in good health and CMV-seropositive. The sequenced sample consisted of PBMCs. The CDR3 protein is CATSREGLAGTGYF. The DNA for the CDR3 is TGTGCCACCAGCAGAGAAGGACTAGCGGGGACGGGGTATTTT.